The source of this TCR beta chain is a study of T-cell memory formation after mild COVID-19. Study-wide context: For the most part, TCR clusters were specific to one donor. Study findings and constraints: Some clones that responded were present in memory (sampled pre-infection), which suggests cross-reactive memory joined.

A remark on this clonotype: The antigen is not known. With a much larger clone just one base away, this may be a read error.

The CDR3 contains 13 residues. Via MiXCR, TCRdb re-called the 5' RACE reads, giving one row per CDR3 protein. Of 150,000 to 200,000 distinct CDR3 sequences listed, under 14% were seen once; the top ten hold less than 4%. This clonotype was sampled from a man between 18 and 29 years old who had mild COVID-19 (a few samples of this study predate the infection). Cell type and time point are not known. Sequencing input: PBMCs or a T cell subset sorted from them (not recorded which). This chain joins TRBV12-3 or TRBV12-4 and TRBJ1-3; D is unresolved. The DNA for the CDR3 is TGTGCCAGCAGCCCTCGGTCTCGAAACACCCTATATTTT. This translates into CASSPRSRNTLYF.